The rows below give T cell receptor beta chains drawn from one sample of a study of T-cell reconstitution after alpha-beta-depleted transplantation in children. TCRdb re-derived calls from the PCR reads in MiXCR, one entry per CDR3 protein. Altogether around 580,000 distinct CDR3 sequences are present, roughly 24% being singletons, with the ten largest covering over 12%. The specimen comprised PBMCs, mostly from graft donor cells, sampled 360 days after TCRalphabeta/CD19-depleted stem cell transplant. Receptor source: a boy in the first two years of life who had a stem cell transplant for acute myeloid leukemia, so the T cells may come from the graft donor. The CDR3 runs from the conserved cysteine through the conserved F or W. D genes are given only for firm matches. Part of the rows lack a size; the others show once, few, many or a class for expanded clones.

J gene | D gene | clone size | V gene | CDR3 protein | CDR3 DNA
TRBJ2-7 | TRBD2 | once | TRBV7-2 | CASSLLTSGTGQYF | TGTGCCAGCAGCTTACTCACTAGCGGCACGGGGCAGTACTTC
TRBJ2-4 | - | - | TRBV7-9 | CASSLVRTVKNIQYF | TGTGCCAGCAGCTTAGTAAGGACAGTCAAAAACATTCAGTACTTC
TRBJ1-1 | TRBD1 | many | TRBV7-9 | CASSLDRGKAFF | TGTGCCAGCAGCTTAGACAGGGGAAAAGCTTTCTTT
TRBJ1-5 | - | many | TRBV7-8 | CASSLWGAQHF | TGTGCCAGCAGCTTATGGGGGGCCCAGCATTTT
TRBJ2-1 | - | - | TRBV20-1 | CSASTSSIESYNEQFF | TGCAGTGCTAGTACCTCTAGCATCGAATCCTACAATGAGCAGTTCTTC
TRBJ1-1 | - | - | TRBV20-1 | CSARDLSGRWNTEAFF | TGCAGTGCTAGAGATCTCTCGGGCCGGTGGAACACTGAAGCTTTCTTT
TRBJ2-1 | TRBD2 | few | TRBV12-5 | CASGLDGGAGEQFF | TGTGCTAGTGGTTTGGACGGGGGGGCCGGTGAGCAGTTCTTC
TRBJ2-5 | - | - | TRBV6-2/TRBV6-3 | CASSWSRNQETQYF | TGTGCCAGCAGTTGGAGCAGAAACCAAGAGACCCAGTACTTC
TRBJ2-3 | TRBD2 | - | TRBV4-2 | CASSRLLAGGGDTQYF | TGTGCCAGCAGCCGCCTACTAGCGGGGGGAGGGGATACGCAGTATTTT
TRBJ2-1 | - | - | TRBV7-2 | CASSLQRLNEQFF | TGTGCCAGCAGCCTGCAGAGACTGAATGAGCAGTTCTTC
TRBJ2-2 | - | many | TRBV20-1 | CSATRNRELFF | TGCAGTGCTACCAGGAATCGGGAGCTGTTTTTT
TRBJ1-1 | - | few | TRBV20-1 | CSARIQGFDFMNTEAFF | TGCAGTGCTAGAATACAGGGCTTTGACTTCATGAACACTGAAGCTTTCTTT
TRBJ2-3 | TRBD2 | - | TRBV28 | CASSLSSGGAGDTQYF | TGTGCCAGCAGCCTCAGTAGCGGGGGGGCCGGTGATACGCAGTATTTT
TRBJ2-2 | TRBD2 | - | TRBV20-1 | CSARDTASGGGGELFF | TGCAGTGCTAGAGATACGGCTAGCGGGGGGGGCGGGGAGCTGTTTTTT
TRBJ1-1 | - | - | TRBV6-1 | CASSQLGWNTEAFF | TGTGCCAGCAGTCAGCTGGGCTGGAACACTGAAGCTTTCTTT
TRBJ1-3 | - | - | TRBV6-6 | CASMTVNTIYF | TGTGCCAGCATGACAGTAAACACCATATATTTT
TRBJ2-1 | - | - | TRBV5-1 | CASSVYPSSYNEQFF | TGCGCCAGCAGCGTTTACCCTAGCTCCTACAATGAGCAGTTCTTC
TRBJ2-7 | - | - | TRBV12-3/TRBV12-4 | CASTAGLFEQYF | TGTGCCAGCACGGCAGGGCTCTTCGAGCAGTACTTC
TRBJ1-6 | - | - | TRBV7-3 | CASRKGTAYNSPLHF | TGTGCCAGCAGGAAGGGGACTGCGTATAATTCACCCCTCCACTTT
TRBJ1-6 | TRBD1 | - | TRBV11-3 | CASSLDADRDTSPLHF | TGTGCCAGCAGCTTAGACGCGGACAGGGATACTTCACCCCTCCACTTT
TRBJ1-1 | - | few | TRBV12-3/TRBV12-4 | CASSFLKNTEAFF | TGTGCCAGCAGTTTCCTCAAGAACACTGAAGCTTTCTTT
TRBJ2-1 | TRBD2 | many | TRBV7-2 | CASLGRLGGGPAVTRNEQFF | TGTGCCAGCCTTGGCCGACTGGGCGGGGGGCCCGCAGTTACCCGCAATGAGCAGTTCTTC
TRBJ2-2 | - | - | TRBV20-1 | CSAQGPAGGELFF | TGCAGTGCCCAGGGACCAGCAGGCGGGGAGCTGTTTTTT
TRBJ2-1 | TRBD2 | - | TRBV20-1 | CSARGSSGGVYEQFF | TGCAGTGCTAGAGGGTCTAGCGGGGGGGTCTATGAGCAGTTCTTC
TRBJ1-6 | - | few | TRBV12-3/TRBV12-4 | CASSLWGQNNSPLHF | TGTGCCAGCAGTTTATGGGGACAAAATAATTCACCCCTCCACTTT
TRBJ2-3 | TRBD1 | many | TRBV20-1 | CSVTGQDTDTQYF | TGCAGTGTTACCGGACAGGACACAGATACGCAGTATTTT
TRBJ2-1 | TRBD1 | - | TRBV30 | CAWGRGTGGEGKYNEQFF | TGTGCCTGGGGGCGGGGGACAGGGGGCGAAGGAAAGTACAATGAGCAGTTCTTC
TRBJ2-5 | - | many | TRBV29-1 | CSSDSRQETQYF | TGCAGCTCCGACAGTAGGCAAGAGACCCAGTACTTC
TRBJ2-1 | - | - | TRBV6-1 | CASSMGTGFSYNEQFF | TGTGCCAGCAGCATGGGGACGGGGTTCTCCTACAATGAGCAGTTCTTC
TRBJ2-3 | - | - | TRBV7-2 | CASSLATGTQYF | TGTGCCAGCAGCTTAGCTACGGGTACGCAGTATTTT
TRBJ2-7 | - | many | TRBV18 | CASSLGRSTDAEQYF | TGTGCCAGCTCACTAGGTAGGTCTACCGACGCCGAGCAGTACTTC
TRBJ1-5 | - | - | TRBV4-1 | CASSQEGQGRSWPQHF | TGCGCCAGCAGCCAAGAAGGGCAGGGTAGGTCTTGGCCCCAGCATTTT
TRBJ2-3 | - | few | TRBV9 | CASSVSSRPPDTQYF | TGTGCCAGCAGCGTCTCCTCTAGGCCGCCGGATACGCAGTATTTT
TRBJ2-2 | TRBD1 | - | TRBV24-1 | CATSGLDRATNTGELFF | TGTGCCACCAGTGGCCTCGACAGGGCCACGAACACCGGGGAGCTGTTTTTT
TRBJ2-7 | - | few | TRBV30 | CAWSPQGGHEQYF | TGTGCCTGGAGTCCGCAGGGGGGCCACGAGCAGTACTTC
TRBJ2-4 | - | - | TRBV5-1 | CASTHGAQAKNIQYF | TGCGCCAGCACCCATGGTGCCCAAGCCAAAAACATTCAGTACTTC
TRBJ1-5 | - | - | TRBV6-5 | CASSYERVSNQPQHF | TGTGCCAGCAGTTACGAGAGGGTAAGCAATCAGCCCCAGCATTTT
TRBJ2-5 | TRBD2 | - | TRBV29-1 | CSVADSGGSQETQYF | TGCAGCGTCGCTGATAGCGGGGGGTCCCAAGAGACCCAGTACTTC
TRBJ1-1 | TRBD1 | few | TRBV6-1 | CASSQQGKETEAFF | TGTGCCAGCAGTCAACAGGGGAAGGAAACTGAAGCTTTCTTT
TRBJ2-7 | - | - | TRBV4-3 | CASSQDLWGESYEQYF | TGCGCCAGCAGCCAAGATCTGTGGGGGGAGTCCTACGAGCAGTACTTC
TRBJ1-5 | - | many | TRBV20-1 | CSARLQTHSNQPQHF | TGCAGTGCTAGACTGCAAACCCATAGCAATCAGCCCCAGCATTTT
TRBJ2-2 | - | - | TRBV12-3/TRBV12-4 | CASTIMNTGELFF | TGTGCCAGCACCATAATGAACACCGGGGAGCTGTTTTTT
TRBJ1-1 | TRBD1 | - | TRBV6-4 | CASTYRGGDTEAFF | TGTGCCAGCACCTACAGGGGAGGAGACACTGAAGCTTTCTTT
TRBJ2-1 | - | few | TRBV20-1 | CSASRSRGEQFF | TGCAGTGCTAGTCGTTCCCGCGGGGAGCAGTTCTTC
TRBJ2-3 | - | few | TRBV28 | CASSLILVRDIDTQYF | TGTGCCAGCAGTTTAATCTTAGTGAGGGACATAGATACGCAGTATTTT
TRBJ2-4 | TRBD2 | many | TRBV20-1 | CSASRLAGGLGIQYF | TGCAGTGCTAGCCGACTAGCGGGGGGGCTGGGCATTCAGTACTTC
TRBJ2-2 | - | - | TRBV29-1 | CSGRREDGELFF | TGCAGCGGACGAAGGGAGGACGGGGAGCTGTTTTTT
TRBJ2-7 | - | - | TRBV20-1 | CSARSLSGTSIIGDYEQYF | TGCAGTGCTAGATCCCTCTCCGGGACCTCTATAATCGGGGACTACGAGCAGTACTTC
TRBJ2-7 | - | many | TRBV9 | CASSVGQLIDYEQYF | TGTGCCAGCAGCGTAGGACAGTTGATAGACTACGAGCAGTACTTC
TRBJ1-5 | - | - | TRBV11-2 | CASSSGGRINQPQHF | TGTGCCAGCAGCTCGGGGGGCCGGATCAATCAGCCCCAGCATTTT
TRBJ1-1 | - | few | TRBV29-1 | CSVKVIFGWTEAFF | TGCAGCGTTAAGGTAATATTCGGGTGGACTGAAGCTTTCTTT
TRBJ2-2 | - | many | TRBV7-9 | CASTPTGKKRTGELFF | TGTGCCAGCACCCCGACAGGAAAGAAACGCACCGGGGAGCTGTTTTTT
TRBJ2-7 | - | many | TRBV29-1 | CSALIGGSSYEQYF | TGCAGCGCCCTGATCGGGGGTAGCTCCTACGAGCAGTACTTC
TRBJ2-1 | - | - | TRBV11-2 | CASSLEGGKSSRSYNEQFF | TGCGCCAGCAGCTTAGAGGGGGGGAAAAGCTCAAGGTCCTACAATGAGCAGTTCTTC
TRBJ2-4 | TRBD1 | many | TRBV2 | CASGSTGGYIQYF | TGTGCCAGTGGTTCGACAGGGGGCTACATTCAGTACTTC
TRBJ2-5 | TRBD1 | - | TRBV24-1 | CATSPKGTGGRETQYF | TGTGCCACCAGTCCTAAGGGGACAGGGGGACGGGAGACCCAGTACTTC
TRBJ2-6 | TRBD1 | - | TRBV9 | CASSAGQGAVGANVLTF | TGTGCCAGCAGCGCAGGACAGGGGGCCGTTGGGGCCAACGTCCTGACTTTC